This TCR beta chain was observed in a study of blood T cell repertoires in COVID-19 (dated by TCRdb to between 2020 and 2021). About the study as a whole: Samples covering the acute and convalescent phases of COVID-19 were provided by collaborators in the United States, Italy and Spain. Subjects who had been exposed to COVID-19, were actively infected with it, or had recovered from it provided the deeply sampled blood TCRbeta repertoires that made up the dataset. Sample metadata almost always included a de-identified subject ID, COVID-19 status, age in years and sex. The samples were drawn from the first 160 participants of the ongoing ImmuneRACE study and from 1,254 subjects provided by 6 global collaborators. The prospective study material was composed of cDNA or gDNA derived from T cells, B-cell-depleted T cells, or PBMCs. Where HLA class I and class II types were available, the types were taken from metadata supplied by the sample provider, not from assay-based typing. The repertoires were made available in a free public database intended to serve as a resource for research on the immune response to SARS-CoV-2.

The junction carries 19 bases between V and J, which are trimmed by 7 bases and 7 bases respectively. The germline V gene gives CDR1 as MNHEY and CDR2 as SVGAGI. The CDR3 spans 14 residues, from the cysteine through the phenylalanine. Solely the CDR3 DNA is kept, with 42 bases framed from the first base. Study-wide conclusions, independent of this receptor: The quantity of clinical and demographic metadata differed by source and by participant and was supplied without curation.

Participants in the prospective study were enrolled through a virtual design, were aged about 18 to 89 years, and lived in roughly 24 United States geographic areas. To assign participants to cohorts, the prospective study relied on clinical history that participants themselves reported in a screening survey and a study questionnaire. In the prospective study, whole blood, serum and a nasopharyngeal or oropharyngeal swab were collected from each participant by mobile phlebotomists. Over an approximately 2-month period, participants in the prospective study had the option of providing additional blood draws and questionnaires. Before DNA extraction, prospective study blood samples were shipped either frozen or at room temperature. The immunoSEQ Assay, a bias-controlled multiplex PCR, was used to amplify TCRbeta CDR3 regions from genomic DNA. The study's processing was this. The number of nucleated cells in each sample was estimated by amplification of reference gene primers within the assay. To quantify the absolute abundance of each unique TCRbeta CDR3 rearrangement, sequence reads were collapsed and filtered. For each sample, productive Simpson clonality was calculated by taking the square root of Simpson's diversity index across productive rearrangements. The clones in this table, taken by TCRdb from immuneACCESS, are in-frame only. Not every clone is retained; where verified, under half of the shortfall comes from an unresolved V gene, and the cause of the rest is unknown. From that table come the V and J calls and clone size; the DNA was used to work out D and trimming. This sample gives around 190,000 clones in total; around three quarters of them show up just once. Less than 20% of the sample lies in the top ten.

On this clone: Its specific antigen is unknown. No much larger clonotype is one base removed from it; base qualities were not supplied.

The sequenced material came from PBMCs or T cells enriched from blood (not recorded which). The rearrangement joined TRBV6-5 to TRBJ1-1, with TRBD1 tentatively as D gene (5 bases match). The TCR comes from a woman aged 50 to 65 with acute COVID-19. The sequence in DNA is TGTGCCAGCACCCACGGCTCAGGGTCCGGTGAAGCTTTCTTT. Translation gives CASTHGSGSGEAFF.